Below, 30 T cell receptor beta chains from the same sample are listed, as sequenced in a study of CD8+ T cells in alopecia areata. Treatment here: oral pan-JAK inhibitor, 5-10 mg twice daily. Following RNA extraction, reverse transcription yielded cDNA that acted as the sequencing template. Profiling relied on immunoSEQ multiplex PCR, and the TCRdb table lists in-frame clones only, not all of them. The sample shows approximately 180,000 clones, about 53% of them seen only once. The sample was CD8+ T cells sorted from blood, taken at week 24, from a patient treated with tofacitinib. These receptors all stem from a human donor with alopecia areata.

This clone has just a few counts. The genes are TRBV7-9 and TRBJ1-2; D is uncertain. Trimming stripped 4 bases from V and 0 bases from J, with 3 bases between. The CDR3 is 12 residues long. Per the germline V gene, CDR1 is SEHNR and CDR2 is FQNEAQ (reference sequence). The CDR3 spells CASSYANYGYTF. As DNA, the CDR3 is TGTGCCAGCAGCTACGCTAACTATGGCTACACCTTC.

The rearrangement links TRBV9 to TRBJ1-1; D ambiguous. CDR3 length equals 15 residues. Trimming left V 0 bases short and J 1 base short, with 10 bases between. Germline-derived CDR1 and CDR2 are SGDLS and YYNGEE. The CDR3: CASSVGSTPNTEAFF. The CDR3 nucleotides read TGTGCCAGCAGCGTAGGCTCTACGCCGAACACTGAAGCTTTCTTT.

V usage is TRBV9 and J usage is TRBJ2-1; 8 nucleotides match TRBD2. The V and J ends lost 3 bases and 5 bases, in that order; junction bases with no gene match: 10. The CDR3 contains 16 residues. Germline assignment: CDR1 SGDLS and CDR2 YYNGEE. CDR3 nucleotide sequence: TGTGCCAGCAGCGACTCGGGAGGGCGAGGGGACAATGAGCAGTTCTTC. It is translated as CASSDSGGRGDNEQFF.

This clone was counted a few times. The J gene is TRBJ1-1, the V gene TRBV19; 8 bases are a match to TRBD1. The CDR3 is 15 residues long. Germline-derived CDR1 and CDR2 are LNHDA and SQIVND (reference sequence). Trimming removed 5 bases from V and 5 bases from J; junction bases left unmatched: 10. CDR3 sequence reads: CASSPTDRGGTEAFF. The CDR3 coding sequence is TGTGCCAGTAGTCCAACCGACAGGGGAGGGACTGAAGCTTTCTTT.

CDR3 sequence (DNA): TGTGCCTGGAGGGTAGGGACGAGAAACGCGGGGGATACGCAGTATTTT. This gives the protein CAWRVGTRNAGDTQYF. V is TRBV30 and J is TRBJ2-3, with a possible D match to TRBD2 (6 bases). CDR3 length: 16 amino acids. Trimming took off 3 bases at V and 6 bases at J, with 22 bases between the two ends. Looked up from germline, CDR1 is GTSNPN and CDR2 is SVGIG (reference sequence).

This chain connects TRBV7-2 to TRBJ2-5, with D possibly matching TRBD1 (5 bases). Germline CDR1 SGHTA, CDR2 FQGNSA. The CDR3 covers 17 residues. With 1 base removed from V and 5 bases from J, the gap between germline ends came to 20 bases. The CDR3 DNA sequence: TGTGCCAGCAGCTTAGGCCAGACAGTGAAGAGACGGGAGACCCAGTACTTC. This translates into CASSLGQTVKRRETQYF.

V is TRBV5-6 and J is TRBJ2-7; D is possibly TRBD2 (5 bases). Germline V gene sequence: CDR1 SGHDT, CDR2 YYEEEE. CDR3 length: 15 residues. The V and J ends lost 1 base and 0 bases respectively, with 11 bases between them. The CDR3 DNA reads TGTGCCAGCAGCTTGATTAGCGACTTCTCCTACGAGCAGTACTTC. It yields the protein CASSLISDFSYEQYF.

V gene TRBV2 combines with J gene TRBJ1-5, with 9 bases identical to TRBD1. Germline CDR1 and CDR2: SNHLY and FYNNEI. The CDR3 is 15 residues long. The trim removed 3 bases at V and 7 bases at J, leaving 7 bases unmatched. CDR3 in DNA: TGTGCCAGCAGTGAGCCGGGACAGGGTAGACAGCCCCAGCATTTT. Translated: CASSEPGQGRQPQHF.

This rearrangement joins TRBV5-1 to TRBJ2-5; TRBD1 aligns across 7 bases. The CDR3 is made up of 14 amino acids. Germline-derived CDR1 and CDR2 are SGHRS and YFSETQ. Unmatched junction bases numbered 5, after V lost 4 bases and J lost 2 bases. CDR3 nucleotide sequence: TGCGCCAGCAGCCTCGGGACAGATCAAGAGACCCAGTACTTC. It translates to CASSLGTDQETQYF.

This CDR3 is CAWSRQVSNQPQHF. The CDR3 DNA sequence: TGTGCCTGGAGTCGACAGGTTTCCAATCAGCCCCAGCATTTT. The chain links TRBV30 to TRBJ1-5; TRBD1 might be the D (6 bases). Per the germline V gene, CDR1 is GTSNPN and CDR2 is SVGIG (reference sequence). Between the trimmed V and J ends, which lost 2 bases and 3 bases, there was a span of 11 bases. This CDR3 comprises 14 residues.

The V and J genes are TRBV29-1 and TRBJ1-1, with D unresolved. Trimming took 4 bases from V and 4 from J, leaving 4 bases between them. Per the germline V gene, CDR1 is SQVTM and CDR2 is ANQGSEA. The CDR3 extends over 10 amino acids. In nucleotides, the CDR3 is TGCAGCGTTGGGGCCACTGAAGCTTTCTTT. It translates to CSVGATEAFF.

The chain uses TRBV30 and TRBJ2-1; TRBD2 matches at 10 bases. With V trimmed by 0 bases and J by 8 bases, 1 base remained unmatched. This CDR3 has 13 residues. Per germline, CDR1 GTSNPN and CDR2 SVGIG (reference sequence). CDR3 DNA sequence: TGTGCCTGGAGTGTAGGGACTAGCGATGAGCAGTTCTTC. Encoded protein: CAWSVGTSDEQFF.

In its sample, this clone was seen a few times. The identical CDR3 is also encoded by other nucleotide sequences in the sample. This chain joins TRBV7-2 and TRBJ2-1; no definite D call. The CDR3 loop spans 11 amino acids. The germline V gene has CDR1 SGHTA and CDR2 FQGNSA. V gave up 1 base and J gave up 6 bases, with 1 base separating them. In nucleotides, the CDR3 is TGTGCCAGCAGCTTAGGCAATGAGCAGTTCTTC. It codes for CASSLGNEQFF.

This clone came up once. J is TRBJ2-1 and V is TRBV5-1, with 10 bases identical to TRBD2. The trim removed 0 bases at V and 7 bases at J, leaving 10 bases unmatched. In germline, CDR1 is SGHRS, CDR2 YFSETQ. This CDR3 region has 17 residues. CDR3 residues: CASSLASGGNKENEQFF. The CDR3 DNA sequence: TGCGCCAGCAGCTTGGCTAGCGGGGGAAACAAGGAAAATGAGCAGTTCTTC.

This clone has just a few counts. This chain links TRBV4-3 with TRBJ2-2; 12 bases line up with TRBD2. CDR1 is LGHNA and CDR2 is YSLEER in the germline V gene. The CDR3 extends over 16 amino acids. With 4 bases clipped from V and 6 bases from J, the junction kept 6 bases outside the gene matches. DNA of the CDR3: TGCGCCAGCAGCCCTCTAGCGGGGGGGTATTCCGGGGAGCTGTTTTTT. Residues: CASSPLAGGYSGELFF.

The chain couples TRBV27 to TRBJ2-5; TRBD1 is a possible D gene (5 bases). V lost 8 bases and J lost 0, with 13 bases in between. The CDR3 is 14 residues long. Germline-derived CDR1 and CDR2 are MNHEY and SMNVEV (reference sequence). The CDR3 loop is CASQRQGNQETQYF. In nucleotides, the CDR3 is TGTGCCAGCCAACGCCAGGGTAACCAAGAGACCCAGTACTTC.

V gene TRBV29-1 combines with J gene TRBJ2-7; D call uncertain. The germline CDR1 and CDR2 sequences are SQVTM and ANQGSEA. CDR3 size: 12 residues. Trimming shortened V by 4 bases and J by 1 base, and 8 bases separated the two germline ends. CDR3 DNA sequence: TGCAGCGTTGTTCAGGCTTCCTACGAGCAGTACTTC. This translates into CSVVQASYEQYF.

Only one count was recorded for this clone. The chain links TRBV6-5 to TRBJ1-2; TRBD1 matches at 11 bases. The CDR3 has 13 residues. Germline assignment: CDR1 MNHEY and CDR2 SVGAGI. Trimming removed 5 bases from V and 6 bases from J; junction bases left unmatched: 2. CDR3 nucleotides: TGTGCCAGCAGTCCGGGACAGGGGGATGGCTACACCTTC. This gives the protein CASSPGQGDGYTF.

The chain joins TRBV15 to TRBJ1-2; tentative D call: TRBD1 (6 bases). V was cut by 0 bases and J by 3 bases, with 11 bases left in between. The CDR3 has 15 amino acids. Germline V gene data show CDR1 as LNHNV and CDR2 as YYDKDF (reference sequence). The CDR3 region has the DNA TGTGCCACCAGCAGAGAGGACAGCGGTGACTATGGCTACACCTTC. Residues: CATSREDSGDYGYTF.

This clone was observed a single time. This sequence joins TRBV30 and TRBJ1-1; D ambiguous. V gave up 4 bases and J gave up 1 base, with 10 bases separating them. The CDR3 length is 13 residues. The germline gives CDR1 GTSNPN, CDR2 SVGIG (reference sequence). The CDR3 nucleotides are TGTGCCTGGACATACACCCCGAACACTGAAGCTTTCTTT. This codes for CAWTYTPNTEAFF.

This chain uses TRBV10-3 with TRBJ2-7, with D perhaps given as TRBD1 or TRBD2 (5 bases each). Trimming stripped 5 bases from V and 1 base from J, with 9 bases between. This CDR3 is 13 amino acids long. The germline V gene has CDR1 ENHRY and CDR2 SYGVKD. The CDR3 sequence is CAISLEGSYEQYF. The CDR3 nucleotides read TGTGCCATCAGTTTAGAGGGGTCCTACGAGCAGTACTTC.

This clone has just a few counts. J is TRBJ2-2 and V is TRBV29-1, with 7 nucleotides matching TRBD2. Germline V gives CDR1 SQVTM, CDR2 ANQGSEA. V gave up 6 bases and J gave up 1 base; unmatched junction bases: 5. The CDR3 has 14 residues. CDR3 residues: CSVQGLENTGELFF. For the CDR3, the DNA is TGCAGCGTCCAAGGACTAGAGAACACCGGGGAGCTGTTTTTT.

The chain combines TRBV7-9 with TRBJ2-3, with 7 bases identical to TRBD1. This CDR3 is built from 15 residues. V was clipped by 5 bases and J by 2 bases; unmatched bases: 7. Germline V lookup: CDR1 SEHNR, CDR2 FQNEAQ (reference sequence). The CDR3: CASSTRQGHTDTQYF. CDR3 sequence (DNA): TGTGCCAGCAGCACTAGACAGGGCCACACAGATACGCAGTATTTT.

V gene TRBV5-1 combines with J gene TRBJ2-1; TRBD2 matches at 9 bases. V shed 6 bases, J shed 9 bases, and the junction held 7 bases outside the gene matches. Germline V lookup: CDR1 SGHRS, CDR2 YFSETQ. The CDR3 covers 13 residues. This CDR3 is CASTPRGGREQFF. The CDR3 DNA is TGCGCCAGCACCCCGCGGGGGGGACGTGAGCAGTTCTTC. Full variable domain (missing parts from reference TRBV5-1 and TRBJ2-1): KAGVTQTPRYLIKTRGQQVTLSCSPISGHRSVSWYQQTPGQGLQFLFEYFSETQRNKGNFPGRFSGRQFSNSRSEMNVSTLELGDSALYLCASTPRGGREQFFGPGTRLTVL.

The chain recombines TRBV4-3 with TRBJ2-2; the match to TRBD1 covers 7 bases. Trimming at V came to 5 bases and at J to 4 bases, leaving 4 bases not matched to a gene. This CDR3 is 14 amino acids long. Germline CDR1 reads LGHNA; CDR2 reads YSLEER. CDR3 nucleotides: TGCGCCAGCAGCTCAGGGGGTGGCACCGGGGAGCTGTTTTTT. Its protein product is CASSSGGGTGELFF.

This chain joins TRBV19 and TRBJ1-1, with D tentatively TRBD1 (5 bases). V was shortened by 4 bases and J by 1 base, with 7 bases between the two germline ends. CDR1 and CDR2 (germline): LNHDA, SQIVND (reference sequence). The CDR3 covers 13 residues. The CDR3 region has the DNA TGTGCCAGTAGTACCAGGGAGAACACTGAAGCTTTCTTT. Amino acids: CASSTRENTEAFF.

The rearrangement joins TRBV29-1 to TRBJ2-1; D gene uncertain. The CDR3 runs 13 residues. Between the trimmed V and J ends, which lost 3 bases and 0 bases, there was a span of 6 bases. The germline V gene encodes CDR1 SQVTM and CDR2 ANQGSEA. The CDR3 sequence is CSVDGLSYNEQFF. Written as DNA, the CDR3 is TGCAGCGTTGACGGCCTCTCCTACAATGAGCAGTTCTTC.

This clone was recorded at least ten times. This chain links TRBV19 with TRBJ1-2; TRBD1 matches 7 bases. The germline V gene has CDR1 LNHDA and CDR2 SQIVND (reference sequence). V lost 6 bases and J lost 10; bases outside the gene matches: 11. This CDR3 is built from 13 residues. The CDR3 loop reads CASRETGSEDYTF. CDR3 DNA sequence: TGTGCCAGTAGGGAGACAGGGTCGGAAGACTACACCTTC.

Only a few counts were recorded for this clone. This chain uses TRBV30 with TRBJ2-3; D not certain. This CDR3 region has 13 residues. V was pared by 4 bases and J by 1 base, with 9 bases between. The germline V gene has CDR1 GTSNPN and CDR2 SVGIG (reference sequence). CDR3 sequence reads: CAWNGGGTDTQYF. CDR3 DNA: TGTGCCTGGAATGGCGGTGGCACAGATACGCAGTATTTT.

Here the CDR3 reads CASSQDPSGVGTNTEAFF. The CDR3 region has the DNA TGCGCCAGCAGCCAAGATCCATCCGGGGTAGGGACGAACACTGAAGCTTTCTTT. This chain connects TRBV4-3 to TRBJ1-1, with a tentative D call TRBD1 (5 bases). V lost 0 bases and J lost 1, with 18 bases in between. CDR1 and CDR2 from the germline V gene are LGHNA and YSLEER. The CDR3 consists of 18 residues.